This section outlines one T cell receptor beta chain sequence together with its context. The data originate from a study of blood T cell repertoires in COVID-19. Germline CDR1 is SQVTM and CDR2 is ANQGSEA. The CDR3 has 14 amino acids. J was trimmed by 4 bases and V by 1 base; bases with no gene match: 5. The repertoire was sequenced with immunoSEQ multiplex PCR; TCRdb's copy has only in-frame clones and lacks some. Of 400,000 to 450,000 clones in the sample, roughly 90% were seen once. The J gene is TRBJ1-1, the V gene TRBV29-1; 8 positions agree with TRBD1. The sequence was collected from a man in his late teens or twenties with COVID-19, enrolled during active disease. The sample consisted of peripheral blood. CDR3 sequence (DNA): TGCAGCGTTGAAGGTCAGGGGGCGAGCACTGAAGCTTTCTTT. Encoded protein: CSVEGQGASTEAFF.